This T cell receptor beta chain was observed in a study of cytomegalovirus exposure and HLA in healthy donors. Whole-study results and caveats: Overall, 164 TCR beta chains were annotated as cytomegalovirus-associated.

Turning to this clone: Its antigen is currently unknown.

V lost 2 bases to trimming and J lost 1 base; unmatched junction nucleotides: 4. Germline CDR1 is PRHDT and CDR2 is FYEKMQ (reference sequence). This CDR3 has 16 amino acids. The assay was immunoSEQ multiplex PCR, and TCRdb's table has in-frame clones only and misses some. Found here are approximately 160,000 clones, about four fifths of them singletons; the top ten hold roughly 10%. V is TRBV13 and J is TRBJ1-1, with 10 bases matching TRBD1. The source is a man aged 25 to 45 in good health and CMV-seropositive. The sequenced sample consisted of PBMCs. This CDR3 reads CASSLRDRGPNTEAFF. In DNA form, the CDR3 reads TGTGCCAGCAGCTTAAGGGACAGGGGTCCGAACACTGAAGCTTTCTTT.